This T cell receptor (beta chain) was identified in a study of T-cell reconstitution after alpha-beta-depleted transplantation in children. Construction of the TCRbeta library involved unique molecular identifiers. TCRdb independently ran MiXCR on the PCR reads; one entry per CDR3 protein. The data hold 530,000 or so distinct CDR3 sequences, with around 27% observed a single time. A few counts support this clonotype. Its antigen is currently unknown. Study-level findings and limits: Surviving recipient T cells and thymic progenitors produced the high day-60 TCRbeta diversity seen in some patients. Expanded clones from the graft, numbering several hundred, reportedly supplied alpha-beta T cells about two months after transplant. A year had passed since transplant, and T-cell counts and diversity by then came mostly from newly produced T cells.

The germline V gene encodes CDR1 MNHEY and CDR2 SVGAGI. The V end was cut by 0 bases, the J end by 7 bases, with 16 bases between. There are 17 residues in the CDR3. This receptor was identified in a boy under two years old with Wiskott-Aldrich syndrome, due to receive a stem cell transplant. The chain joins TRBV6-5 to TRBJ1-6; tentatively, D is TRBD1 (5 bases). Here the sequenced sample was PBMCs, taken before TCRalphabeta/CD19-depleted stem cell transplant. CDR3 in amino acids: CASSYSKWGSWNSPLHF. The CDR3 bases are TGTGCCAGCAGTTACTCCAAATGGGGCTCTTGGAATTCACCCCTCCACTTT.